Given below is one TCR beta chain in context. Its binding antigen is unknown. No much larger clonotype is one base removed from it; base qualities were not supplied. The data originate from a study of blood T cell repertoires in COVID-19 (dated by TCRdb to about 2020). Regarding the study in general: Collaborator samples came from the United States, Italy and Spain and covered acute and convalescent phases of COVID-19. The material from the prospective study consisted of cDNA or gDNA derived from T cells, B-cell-depleted T cells, or PBMCs. Deeply sampled blood TCRbeta repertoires from subjects exposed to, actively infected with, or recovered from COVID-19 were included in the dataset. The repertoires were made available in a free public database intended to serve as a resource for research on the immune response to SARS-CoV-2. The samples were drawn from two sources: the first 160 participants of the ongoing ImmuneRACE study, and 950 to 1,500 subjects contributed by 6 global collaborators. Sample metadata almost always included a de-identified subject ID, COVID-19 status, age in years and sex. HLA class I and class II types, where available, came from metadata supplied by the sample provider rather than from assay-based typing. Summary of the overall study and its limitations: Clinical and demographic metadata were provided uncurated, with the amount varying by source and participant.

TCRbeta CDR3 regions were amplified from genomic DNA by means of the immunoSEQ Assay, a bias-controlled multiplex PCR. For the original study's pipeline: Within the assay, amplification of reference gene primers was used to estimate how many nucleated cells each sample contained. Sequence reads were collapsed and filtered to measure the absolute abundance of every unique TCRbeta CDR3 rearrangement. For each sample, productive Simpson clonality was calculated as the square root of Simpson's diversity index over productive rearrangements. The table comes from immuneACCESS by way of TCRdb, which keeps in-frame sequences with V and J called. Part of the clones is missing from these tables; in studies checked, under half for an unresolved V gene and the rest for unknown reasons. The V and J calls and clone size come from that table; D and trimming were worked out from the DNA. The sample yields 70,000 to 100,000 clones; roughly 80% were counted once. The top ten constitute 15% to 17% of the sample.

The collaborating institutions used their own protocols to collect whole blood in K2EDTA tubes. Collaborator samples were shipped for TCRbeta analysis as frozen whole blood, isolated PBMCs, or DNA extracted from either sample type. Compared with germline, V lacks 4 bases and J lacks 3 bases; bases without a gene match: 11. As encoded in the germline V gene, CDR1 is SGHAT while CDR2 is FQNNGV. The CDR3 measures 16 amino acids from cysteine to phenylalanine. The entry retains the CDR3 DNA only, 48 bases that are in frame from base 1. The chain is assembled from TRBV11-2 and TRBJ2-7, and 8 bases in between align with TRBD1. Sequencing was done on a sample of peripheral blood. This TCR derives from a woman of 80 years or more with acute or convalescent COVID-19. CDR3 reads: CASSSLRGQVGYEQYF. The bases are TGTGCCAGCAGCTCCCTCAGGGGACAGGTCGGCTACGAGCAGTACTTC.